Ten or more counts support the clone carrying this T cell receptor beta chain. Trimming left V 1 base short and J 3 bases short, with 4 bases between. Germline lookup yields CDR1 MNHEY and CDR2 SVGEGT. The CDR3 totals 12 residues. Methods used by the authors: From reference gene primer amplification, estimates of nucleated cell counts were derived. The protocol was immunoSEQ multiplex PCR, while the TCRdb copy is restricted to in-frame clones and leaves out a portion. V and J calls and clone size are given by that table; D and trimming were obtained from the DNA. The table records around 100,000 clones, 85% of them present only once. The data originate from a study of blood T cell repertoires in COVID-19. On the study more broadly: From the United States, Italy and Spain came samples of acute and convalescent COVID-19. T cells, B-cell-depleted T cells, or PBMCs provided the cDNA or gDNA that served as material.

The clonotype was recovered from a human donor in a cohort sampled during active COVID-19. This chain connects TRBV6-2 or TRBV6-3 to TRBJ2-7, with D uncertain. Input material: peripheral blood. In nucleotides, the CDR3 is TGTGCCAGCAGTTACTTTAACTACGAGCAGTACTTC. As protein: CASSYFNYEQYF.